The 28 T cell receptor beta chains reported below all come from one sample, sequenced in a study of cytomegalovirus exposure and HLA in healthy donors. PCR involved 60 Vbeta and 13 Jbeta primers. The table came from immunoSEQ multiplex PCR; TCRdb's copy has only in-frame clones and leaves some out. The repertoire holds 150,000 to 200,000 clones, with 70% to 90% as singletons. Source material: PBMCs. The receptors originated from a man between 18 and 29 years old in good health and CMV-seropositive.

J is TRBJ2-7 and V is TRBV5-4; the D gene is possibly TRBD1 (5 bases). Germline V CDR1 and CDR2: SGHNT, YYREEE (reference sequence). V lost 2 bases and J 6 bases, leaving 12 bases between the germline ends. This CDR3 has 13 residues. CDR3 sequence: CASSLGQGTEQYF. The DNA for the CDR3 is TGTGCCAGCAGCTTAGGGCAGGGAACCGAGCAGTACTTC.

The chain uses TRBV4-2 and TRBJ2-1, with 8 bases matching TRBD2. The CDR3 sequence is 18 residues long. Germline assignment: CDR1 LGHNA and CDR2 YNFKEQ. The junction had 8 bases not matched to a gene; V was cut back by 1 base and J by 0 bases. CDR3 region: CASSQGFGGGSSYNEQFF. In DNA, the CDR3 is TGTGCCAGCAGCCAAGGATTCGGGGGGGGGAGCTCCTACAATGAGCAGTTCTTC.

The chain employs TRBV27 and TRBJ2-7, with 7 bases identical to TRBD2. Germline V gives CDR1 MNHEY, CDR2 SMNVEV (reference sequence). The CDR3 totals 15 residues. V lost 6 bases and J lost 4; bases outside the gene matches: 12. Written as DNA, the CDR3 is TGTGCCAGCAGCCTGAGGAGGGGAGGGACTTACGAGCAGTACTTC. It codes for CASSLRRGGTYEQYF.

V and J are TRBV7-3 and TRBJ2-5; D might be TRBD2 (6 bases). CDR3 length equals 13 residues. V was pared by 2 bases and J by 5 bases, with 9 bases between. Looked up from germline, CDR1 is SGHTA and CDR2 is FQGTGA. Here the CDR3 reads CASSLLRGETQYF. CDR3 sequence (DNA): TGTGCCAGCAGCTTACTCCGGGGGGAGACCCAGTACTTC.

This chain uses TRBV5-1 with TRBJ1-2; D is uncertain. V dropped 4 bases and J dropped 8 bases, with 18 bases sitting between them. This CDR3 is 14 amino acids long. CDR1 SGHRS and CDR2 YFSETQ come from the germline V gene. The CDR3 DNA sequence: TGCGCCAGCAGCCCAGACCAGGTCCTCCAGGGCTACACCTTC. Translation gives CASSPDQVLQGYTF.

The V call is TRBV4-3, the J call TRBJ1-3, with 8 nucleotides matching TRBD1. The CDR3 runs 17 residues. Trimming took 1 base from V and 0 from J; bases not matched to a gene: 5. Germline CDR1 and CDR2: LGHNA and YSLEER. CDR3 coding DNA: TGCGCCAGCAGCCAAGGGACAGGGCCATCCTCTGGAAACACCATATATTTT. Translated: CASSQGTGPSSGNTIYF.

This sequence joins TRBV25-1 and TRBJ1-4; D may be TRBD1 (5 bases). V was trimmed by 6 bases and J by 6 bases, leaving 14 bases between them. Germline V gene lookup returns CDR1 MGHDK and CDR2 SYGVNS. The CDR3 contains 14 residues. The CDR3 DNA reads as TGTGCCAGCAGAGGGCGGGGCAGCGATGAAAAACTGTTTTTT. It is translated as CASRGRGSDEKLFF.

This clone was seen only a few times. V and J are TRBV2 and TRBJ2-5; 8 bases are shared with TRBD1. The CDR3 covers 15 residues. Unmatched junction bases numbered 10, after V lost 6 bases and J lost 4 bases. Germline values: CDR1 SNHLY, CDR2 FYNNEI. CDR3 amino acids: CASRLGQEGLETQYF. The CDR3 region has the DNA TGTGCCAGCAGACTGGGACAGGAGGGCTTAGAGACCCAGTACTTC.

The chain combines TRBV29-1 with TRBJ1-1; D gene uncertain. This CDR3 has 14 amino acids. Germline V gene lookup returns CDR1 SQVTM and CDR2 ANQGSEA. Trimming left V 0 bases short and J 0 bases short, with 8 bases between. The CDR3 nucleotides read TGCAGCGTTGAAGATGAGGGCCTGAACACTGAAGCTTTCTTT. Translation gives CSVEDEGLNTEAFF.

The chain is built from TRBV27 and TRBJ2-7, with D possibly being TRBD1 (5 bases). CDR3 length equals 14 residues. Between the trimmed V and J ends, which lost 2 bases and 3 bases, there was a span of 11 bases. Germline V gene lookup returns CDR1 MNHEY and CDR2 SMNVEV (reference sequence). CDR3 residues: CASSLQGTHYEQYF. The CDR3 nucleotides are TGTGCCAGCAGTTTACAGGGTACCCACTACGAGCAGTACTTC.

The rearrangement joins TRBV6-5 to TRBJ2-7; a possible D gene is TRBD2 (5 bases). The CDR3 contains 14 residues. The V end was cut by 9 bases, the J end by 3 bases, with 18 bases between. From germline, CDR1 is MNHEY and CDR2 SVGAGI. The CDR3 bases are TGTGCCAGGAGTAAGGGTGGAGGCGTCTACGAGCAGTACTTC. Protein product: CARSKGGGVYEQYF.

The rearrangement uses TRBV2 and TRBJ1-2; no clear D gene. V gave up 11 bases and J gave up 8 bases, with 18 bases separating them. The CDR3 loop spans 12 amino acids. Germline loops: CDR1 SNHLY, CDR2 FYNNEI. The DNA for the CDR3 is TGTGCCGGTTTTCGGGAGGTCGGAGGCTACACCTTC. It encodes CAGFREVGGYTF.

The chain uses TRBV18 and TRBJ1-4; D unresolved. Germline V CDR1 and CDR2: KGHSH, LQKENI. V was cut by 1 base and J by 3 bases, with 9 bases left in between. The CDR3 is made up of 15 amino acids. CDR3 nucleotides: TGTGCCAGCTCACCACTAGGAGTAGCTAATGAAAAACTGTTTTTT. Translation gives CASSPLGVANEKLFF.

The chain couples TRBV2 to TRBJ2-2; 9 bases are shared with TRBD2. The CDR3 consists of 15 residues. Germline V lookup: CDR1 SNHLY, CDR2 FYNNEI. V shed 7 bases and J 1 base; nucleotides not matched to a gene: 4. The CDR3 coding sequence is TGTGCCAGCACACGGACTAGCGTGAACACCGGGGAGCTGTTTTTT. This translates into CASTRTSVNTGELFF.

The rearrangement uses TRBV7-9 and TRBJ2-3, with TRBD2 as a possible D gene (7 bases). The CDR3 covers 15 residues. Trimming pared 3 bases from V and 6 bases from J, leaving 16 bases between. Per the germline V gene, CDR1 is SEHNR and CDR2 is FQNEAQ (reference sequence). CDR3 amino acids: CASSFARGQRDTQYF. CDR3 sequence (DNA): TGTGCCAGCAGCTTCGCGCGGGGGCAGAGGGATACGCAGTATTTT.

V is TRBV28 and J is TRBJ2-7, with 8 bases aligning to TRBD1. The germline V gene encodes CDR1 MDHEN and CDR2 SYDVKM. This CDR3 spans 14 amino acids. V shed 8 bases and J 3 bases; nucleotides not matched to a gene: 9. CDR3 sequence: CASYHGTGNYEQYF. In DNA, the CDR3 is TGTGCCAGCTACCACGGGACAGGAAACTACGAGCAGTACTTC.

This rearrangement joins TRBV11-2 to TRBJ2-3; 8 bases map to TRBD1. V shed 5 bases and J 2 bases; nucleotides not matched to a gene: 9. Germline V CDR1 and CDR2: SGHAT, FQNNGV. The CDR3 contains 16 residues. In nucleotides, the CDR3 is TGTGCCAGCAGCCCCCGACAGGGGACCTTCACAGATACGCAGTATTTT. The encoded protein is CASSPRQGTFTDTQYF.

The CDR3 loop is CAIRPGTGSTTTLMNTEAFF. The CDR3 coding sequence is TGTGCCATCAGGCCCGGGACAGGGAGTACAACCACTTTAATGAACACTGAAGCTTTCTTT. The chain recombines TRBV10-3 with TRBJ1-1; the match to TRBD1 covers 9 bases. Losses at the gene ends were 6 bases for V and 0 bases for J; bases not matched to a gene: 20. Germline values: CDR1 ENHRY, CDR2 SYGVKD. There are 20 residues in the CDR3.

Concerning this clone: Other DNA variants within this sample encode the same CDR3. The V and J genes are TRBV6-5 and TRBJ2-3, with 14 bases lining up with TRBD2. Per germline, CDR1 MNHEY and CDR2 SVGAGI. V trimming: 4 bases; J trimming: 3 bases; junction bases outside the gene matches: 0. CDR3 size: 15 residues. CDR3 coding DNA: TGTGCCAGCAGTTGGACTAGCGGGGGGACAGATACGCAGTATTTT. Its protein product is CASSWTSGGTDTQYF.

V is TRBV5-1 and J is TRBJ1-4, with D possibly TRBD1 on 5 matching bases. The CDR3 length is 14 residues. The germline gives CDR1 SGHRS, CDR2 YFSETQ. The germline V and J ends were trimmed by 3 bases and 4 bases, with 10 bases remaining between them. The CDR3 region has the DNA TGCGCCAGCAGCTGGGCGCAGGGTAATGAAAAACTGTTTTTT. Encoded protein: CASSWAQGNEKLFF.

This rearrangement joins TRBV27 to TRBJ2-3, with D uncertain. CDR1 and CDR2 from the germline V gene are MNHEY and SMNVEV (reference sequence). CDR3 size: 15 residues. V lost 8 bases to trimming and J lost 1 base, with 16 bases between them. The DNA for the CDR3 is TGTGCCAGCGGTTCAGAGGCTACTCGCACAGATACGCAGTATTTT. Encoded protein: CASGSEATRTDTQYF.

The chain recombines TRBV19 with TRBJ1-5; tentative D call: TRBD1 (6 bases). V was trimmed by 3 bases and J by 2 bases, leaving 20 bases between them. CDR1 is LNHDA, CDR2 SQIVND, per germline (reference sequence). The CDR3 totals 18 residues. In nucleotides, the CDR3 is TGTGCCAGTAGTATCTTCCCAATCCAGGGGTTGGGCAATCAGCCCCAGCATTTT. It is translated as CASSIFPIQGLGNQPQHF.

V usage is TRBV11-2 and J usage is TRBJ1-1; D may be TRBD1 (5 bases). In germline, CDR1 is SGHAT, CDR2 FQNNGV. V was trimmed by 9 bases and J by 0 bases, leaving 8 bases between them. The CDR3 length is 12 residues. CDR3 DNA sequence: TGTGCCAGACAGGCCATGAACACTGAAGCTTTCTTT. Its translation: CARQAMNTEAFF.

This sequence joins TRBV30 and TRBJ2-7; a possible D gene is TRBD1 (5 bases). The CDR3 runs 13 residues. The ends were cut back, 8 bases at V and 6 bases at J, with 20 bases in the middle. Germline V gives CDR1 GTSNPN, CDR2 SVGIG (reference sequence). The CDR3 nucleotides are TGTGCCGGAACTGGACAAACCTTCGGCGAGCAGTACTTC. It specifies CAGTGQTFGEQYF.

The chain employs TRBV7-9 and TRBJ1-2; 10 nucleotides match TRBD1. The V segment lost 4 bases and the J segment 4 bases; nucleotides outside the gene matches: 6. The CDR3 runs to 15 residues. Germline CDR1 and CDR2: SEHNR and FQNEAQ (reference sequence). The CDR3 spells CASSSPDRGPYGYTF. CDR3 sequence (DNA): TGTGCCAGCAGCTCGCCCGACAGGGGGCCCTATGGCTACACCTTC.

The genes are TRBV25-1 and TRBJ1-2; D gene uncertain. Deletions cut 3 bases from V and 5 bases from J, with 16 bases between. Germline V gene data show CDR1 as MGHDK and CDR2 as SYGVNS. CDR3 length equals 15 residues. DNA for the CDR3: TGTGCCAGCAGTGATTCTGGCTCCATGAAATATGGCTACACCTTC. It yields the protein CASSDSGSMKYGYTF.

The genes are TRBV14 and TRBJ1-2, with D perhaps matching TRBD1 (5 bases). Germline V gene sequence: CDR1 SGHDN, CDR2 FVKESK. V gave up 1 base and J gave up 8 bases, with 14 bases separating them. The CDR3 sequence is 14 residues long. CDR3 sequence reads: CASSQATAPRGYTF. In DNA form, the CDR3 reads TGTGCCAGCAGCCAAGCGACAGCCCCACGGGGCTACACCTTC.

The rearrangement joins TRBV2 to TRBJ2-5, with no clear D. V lost 3 bases and J lost 6, with 17 bases in between. Germline V gene data show CDR1 as SNHLY and CDR2 as FYNNEI. The length of the CDR3 is 15 residues. The CDR3 bases are TGTGCCAGCAGTGAGGCTTTAGCCATTCAGAAGACCCAGTACTTC. The encoded protein is CASSEALAIQKTQYF.